One sample yielded the 26 T cell receptor beta chains listed below, sequenced in a study of T cell responses to AZD1222 COVID-19 vaccine. Repertoires were generated with immunoSEQ multiplex PCR, while TCRdb's copy carries only in-frame clones and drops some. The data hold about 120,000 clones, with roughly 89% observed a single time. The sequenced sample was peripheral blood, obtained 28 days after the second AZD1222 dose. The receptors here all came from an adult who received the AZD1222 COVID-19 vaccine.

CDR3 DNA: TGTGCCAGTAGTACACTAGGGACAGGGGGAAGAGGCTACACCTTC. Encoded protein: CASSTLGTGGRGYTF. The chain uses TRBV19 and TRBJ1-2; 11 bases are a match to TRBD1. J lost 8 bases, V lost 4 bases, and 9 bases had no gene match. The germline CDR1 and CDR2 sequences are LNHDA and SQIVND (reference sequence). The CDR3 loop spans 15 amino acids.

The chain combines TRBV5-1 with TRBJ2-1, with no clear D. V dropped 3 bases and J dropped 1 base, with 2 bases sitting between them. The CDR3 contains 12 residues. The germline V gene encodes CDR1 SGHRS and CDR2 YFSETQ. The CDR3 DNA reads TGCGCCAGCAGCTGGTCCTACAATGAGCAGTTCTTC. Amino acids: CASSWSYNEQFF.

V is TRBV5-1 and J is TRBJ2-7; TRBD1 matches 7 bases. Trimming at V came to 4 bases and at J to 2 bases, leaving 3 bases not matched to a gene. Germline V lookup: CDR1 SGHRS, CDR2 YFSETQ. This CDR3 spans 13 amino acids. This CDR3 reads CASSQGVTYEQYF. The CDR3 nucleotides are TGCGCCAGCAGCCAGGGGGTCACCTACGAGCAGTACTTC. The full variable domain, with the rest looked up from reference TRBV5-1 and TRBJ2-7, is KAGVTQTPRYLIKTRGQQVTLSCSPISGHRSVSWYQQTPGQGLQFLFEYFSETQRNKGNFPGRFSGRQFSNSRSEMNVSTLELGDSALYLCASSQGVTYEQYFGPGTRLTVT.

The chain is built from TRBV5-5 and TRBJ2-1; TRBD2 matches 13 bases. The CDR3 is made up of 17 amino acids. The V gene's germline CDR1 is SGHKS and CDR2 YYEKEE (reference sequence). V lost 1 base to trimming and J lost 8 bases; unmatched junction nucleotides: 9. CDR3 coding DNA: TGTGCCAGCAGCTTGCCTCTAACTAGCGGGAGGGGACATGAGCAGTTCTTC. It encodes CASSLPLTSGRGHEQFF.

The chain joins TRBV6-5 to TRBJ2-7; TRBD1 aligns across 7 bases. Trimming removed 6 bases from V and 5 bases from J; junction bases left unmatched: 13. Germline CDR1 is MNHEY and CDR2 is SVGAGI. This CDR3 region has 15 residues. The CDR3 is CASSKLQGPGHEQYF. In DNA form, the CDR3 reads TGTGCCAGCAGCAAACTACAGGGGCCGGGTCACGAGCAGTACTTC.

This chain uses TRBV2 with TRBJ1-5; no clear D gene. V was clipped by 9 bases and J by 4 bases, with 10 bases between them. Germline V gene data show CDR1 as SNHLY and CDR2 as FYNNEI. The CDR3 is 12 amino acids. In nucleotides, the CDR3 is TGTGCCAGTACAGTGTTAAATCAGCCCCAGCATTTT. Its protein is CASTVLNQPQHF.

The chain is built from TRBV24-1 and TRBJ1-1; TRBD1 is a possible D gene (6 bases). The V gene lost 10 bases and the J gene lost 0 bases, with 11 bases spanning the gap. The CDR3 has 13 residues. CDR1 and CDR2 (germline): KGHDR, SFDVKD. CDR3 residues: CATSGAMNTEAFF. In nucleotides, the CDR3 is TGTGCCACTTCGGGGGCCATGAACACTGAAGCTTTCTTT.

This clone was seen once. This rearrangement joins TRBV6-5 to TRBJ2-7; D ambiguous. V was cut by 4 bases and J by 4 bases, with 8 bases left in between. Germline CDR1 reads MNHEY; CDR2 reads SVGAGI. This CDR3 region has 12 residues. The CDR3 DNA sequence: TGTGCCAGCAGTTCGGGCCCGTACGAGCAGTACTTC. It specifies CASSSGPYEQYF.

The chain couples TRBV6-5 to TRBJ2-7, with TRBD1 as a possible D gene (6 bases). The germline V and J ends were trimmed by 6 bases and 3 bases, with 12 bases remaining between them. The CDR3 totals 13 residues. Germline V lookup: CDR1 MNHEY, CDR2 SVGAGI. The CDR3 spells CASSSTGSYEQYF. For the CDR3, the DNA is TGTGCCAGCAGCTCGACAGGTAGCTACGAGCAGTACTTC.

The chain employs TRBV10-3 and TRBJ2-5; 8 positions match TRBD2. V lost 0 bases, J lost 6 bases, and 12 bases stayed unmatched. This CDR3 comprises 17 residues. CDR1 is ENHRY, CDR2 SYGVKD, per germline. The CDR3 nucleotides read TGTGCCATCAGTGAGTCCATAAGGGGCGGGAGGATGCAGACCCAGTACTTC. Protein product: CAISESIRGGRMQTQYF.

The V call is TRBV29-1, the J call TRBJ2-7, with D tentatively TRBD2 (5 bases). With 5 bases removed from V and 9 bases from J, the gap between germline ends came to 14 bases. The CDR3 covers 11 residues. The germline gives CDR1 SQVTM, CDR2 ANQGSEA. CDR3 sequence reads: CSVKRAEGQYF. CDR3 DNA sequence: TGCAGCGTTAAAAGGGCTGAGGGGCAGTACTTC.

This chain links TRBV11-3 with TRBJ2-7, with TRBD2 matching over 7 bases. The CDR3 is 14 amino acids. J gave up 0 bases and V 3 bases, and 2 bases lay outside the gene matches. Germline loops: CDR1 SGHNT, CDR2 YENEEA. In DNA, the CDR3 is TGTGCCAGCAGCTTCCGCGGGAGCTCCTACGAGCAGTACTTC. Translation: CASSFRGSSYEQYF.

This chain uses TRBV7-9 with TRBJ1-4; possibly TRBD1 for D (5 bases). The CDR3 runs 16 residues. The ends were cut back, 3 bases at V and 4 bases at J, with 15 bases in the middle. Germline V gene data show CDR1 as SEHNR and CDR2 as FQNEAQ (reference sequence). The CDR3 bases are TGTGCCAGCAGCTTGGGCAGGGTACCTATTAATGAAAAACTGTTTTTT. Its translation is CASSLGRVPINEKLFF.

In this sample, this clone turned up a few times. This sample also contains other DNA sequences that code for the same CDR3. J is TRBJ2-3 and V is TRBV2, with D hard to call. Deletions cut 3 bases from V and 2 bases from J, with 6 bases between. The CDR3 covers 13 residues. CDR1 is SNHLY, CDR2 FYNNEI, per germline. The CDR3 DNA reads TGTGCCAGCAGTGAGCCATTCACAGATACGCAGTATTTT. It is translated as CASSEPFTDTQYF.

V usage is TRBV5-1 and J usage is TRBJ2-7; 9 bases are shared with TRBD1. V was clipped by 7 bases and J by 1 base; unmatched bases: 12. CDR1 is SGHRS and CDR2 is YFSETQ in the germline V gene. The CDR3 has 16 amino acids. DNA of the CDR3: TGCGCCAGCTCCGCAACCACAGGGGGCCAGTCCTACGAGCAGTACTTC. It yields the protein CASSATTGGQSYEQYF.

The chain links TRBV2 to TRBJ1-6; 8 bases are shared with TRBD1. The CDR3 runs 15 residues. V lost 8 bases to trimming and J lost 9 bases; unmatched junction nucleotides: 12. Looked up from germline, CDR1 is SNHLY and CDR2 is FYNNEI. CDR3 amino acids: CASRYETGVASPLHF. The CDR3 coding sequence is TGTGCCAGCCGCTATGAGACAGGGGTGGCTTCACCCCTCCACTTT.

The chain recombines TRBV6-1 with TRBJ1-6; 10 nucleotides align to TRBD1. Trimming at V came to 3 bases and at J to 1 base, leaving 3 bases not matched to a gene. The CDR3 is 17 residues long. Germline lookup yields CDR1 MNHNS and CDR2 SASEGT. The CDR3 coding sequence is TGTGCCAGCAGTGAGAGGGACAGGGGATCCTATAATTCACCCCTCCACTTT. It codes for CASSERDRGSYNSPLHF.

Regarding this clone: A much larger clone lies a single base off, so this may be a read error. The CDR3 nucleotides are TGTGCCAGCAGCCCAGGGGTGGACTATGGCTACACCTTC. Amino acid sequence: CASSPGVDYGYTF. The chain is built from TRBV7-2 and TRBJ1-2, with D perhaps matching TRBD1 (6 bases). V lost 5 bases to trimming and J lost 3 bases, with 10 bases between them. Germline CDR1 and CDR2: SGHTA and FQGNSA. This CDR3 spans 13 amino acids.

V gene TRBV27 combines with J gene TRBJ2-7; no firm D call. The length of the CDR3 is 15 residues. Per the germline V gene, CDR1 is MNHEY and CDR2 is SMNVEV (reference sequence). Trimming stripped 9 bases from V and 9 bases from J, with 27 bases between. CDR3 sequence (DNA): TGTGCCAGAACCGACATGGGCAGCCTCCCCCATAGGCAGTACTTC. It is translated as CARTDMGSLPHRQYF.

Written as DNA, the CDR3 is TGCAGCGTTGAATCGGGACAGGGGGATTTGAATGAGCAGTTCTTC. Its translation: CSVESGQGDLNEQFF. The V call is TRBV29-1, the J call TRBJ2-1; TRBD1 matches 11 bases. The CDR3 contains 15 residues. Trimming removed 2 bases from V and 7 bases from J; junction bases left unmatched: 7. Germline CDR1 SQVTM, CDR2 ANQGSEA.

The chain combines TRBV9 with TRBJ2-2; D gene unclear. CDR3 length equals 13 residues. Germline V gene sequence: CDR1 SGDLS, CDR2 YYNGEE. V shed 1 base and J shed 5 bases, with 6 bases lying between them. The CDR3 spells CASSVIGTGELFF. The CDR3 DNA follows: TGTGCCAGCAGCGTAATTGGGACCGGGGAGCTGTTTTTT.

This sequence joins TRBV6-5 and TRBJ1-1; D gene ambiguous. The V gene lost 1 base and the J gene lost 3 bases, with 9 bases spanning the gap. This CDR3 spans 14 amino acids. In germline, CDR1 is MNHEY, CDR2 SVGAGI. The DNA of the CDR3 is TGTGCCAGCAGTTACTACGCCGGGTACACTGAAGCTTTCTTT. As protein: CASSYYAGYTEAFF.

J is TRBJ1-5 and V is TRBV6-5, with 10 bases identical to TRBD1. This CDR3 is built from 16 residues. The germline CDR1 and CDR2 sequences are MNHEY and SVGAGI. J gave up 4 bases and V 4 bases, and 7 bases lay outside the gene matches. The CDR3 sequence: CASSSSGTGANQPQHF. The DNA for the CDR3 is TGTGCCAGCAGTTCCTCTGGGACAGGGGCTAATCAGCCCCAGCATTTT.

This clone was found once. The chain recombines TRBV19 with TRBJ2-2; D is unclear. This CDR3 has 15 amino acids. Germline CDR1 reads LNHDA; CDR2 reads SQIVND (reference sequence). Trimming stripped 0 bases from V and 0 bases from J, with 5 bases between. CDR3 sequence (DNA): TGTGCCAGTAGTATAGACCTAGCGAACACCGGGGAGCTGTTTTTT. Translating gives CASSIDLANTGELFF.

CDR3 protein: CASPSRGVPTEAFF. CDR3 bases: TGTGCCAGTCCTAGCCGAGGGGTTCCCACTGAAGCTTTCTTT. The chain uses TRBV6-5 and TRBJ1-1; D may be TRBD1 (5 bases). Trimming took 9 bases from V and 4 from J, leaving 18 bases between them. This CDR3 has 14 amino acids. Germline assignment: CDR1 MNHEY and CDR2 SVGAGI.

This clone was detected only a few times. The chain has TRBV28 and TRBJ1-2; no clear D. Germline CDR1 MDHEN, CDR2 SYDVKM. This CDR3 has 15 amino acids. The V and J ends lost 8 bases and 0 bases respectively, with 16 bases between them. Here the CDR3 reads CASLAGHPANYGYTF. The CDR3 bases are TGTGCCAGCCTCGCCGGGCACCCGGCTAACTATGGCTACACCTTC.